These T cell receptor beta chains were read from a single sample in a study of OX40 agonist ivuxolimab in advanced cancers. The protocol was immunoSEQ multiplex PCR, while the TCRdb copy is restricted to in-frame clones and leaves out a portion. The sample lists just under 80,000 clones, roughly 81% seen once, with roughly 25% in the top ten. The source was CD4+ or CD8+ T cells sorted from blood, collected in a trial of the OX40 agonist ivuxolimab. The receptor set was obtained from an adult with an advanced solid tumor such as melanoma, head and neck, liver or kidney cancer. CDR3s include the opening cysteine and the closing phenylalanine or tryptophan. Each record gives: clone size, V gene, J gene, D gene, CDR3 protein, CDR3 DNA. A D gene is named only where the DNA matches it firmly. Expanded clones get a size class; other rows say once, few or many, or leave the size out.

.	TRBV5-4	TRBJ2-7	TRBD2	CASSFRLAGDYEQYF	TGTGCCAGCAGCTTTCGACTAGCGGGAGACTACGAGCAGTACTTC
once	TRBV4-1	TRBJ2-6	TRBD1	CASLDRAGANVLTF	TGCGCCAGTCTGGACAGGGCTGGGGCCAACGTCCTGACTTTC
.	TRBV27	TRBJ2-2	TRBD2	CASSLFGLVGTGELFF	TGTGCCAGCAGTTTATTCGGACTAGTAGGCACCGGGGAGCTGTTTTTT
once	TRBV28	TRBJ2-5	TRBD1	CASSLTGSQETQYF	TGTGCCAGCAGTTTGACAGGGTCCCAAGAGACCCAGTACTTC
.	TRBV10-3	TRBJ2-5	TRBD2	CAISDGTSGSQETQYF	TGTGCCATCAGCGATGGGACTAGCGGTAGCCAAGAGACCCAGTACTTC
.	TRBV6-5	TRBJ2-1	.	CASSYGLPVYVQFF	TGTGCCAGCAGTTACGGACTGCCCGTCTATGTGCAGTTCTTC
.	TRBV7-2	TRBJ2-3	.	CASSLARGGTDTQYF	TGTGCCAGCAGCTTAGCCCGGGGCGGGACAGATACGCAGTATTTT
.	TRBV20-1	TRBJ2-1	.	CSAPQSDEQFF	TGCAGTGCCCCCCAGTCGGATGAGCAGTTCTTC
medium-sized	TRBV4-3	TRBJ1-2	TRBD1	CASSQVPGQTSGGYTF	TGCGCCAGCAGCCAGGTTCCGGGACAGACCTCGGGGGGCTACACCTTC
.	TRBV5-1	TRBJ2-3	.	CASSLAGEVDTQYF	TGCGCCAGCAGCTTGGCGGGAGAAGTAGATACGCAGTATTTT
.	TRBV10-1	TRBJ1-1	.	CASSSDRRQLNTEAFF	TGCGCCAGCAGCTCCGACAGGCGTCAACTGAACACTGAAGCTTTCTTT
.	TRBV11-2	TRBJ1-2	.	CASSLNRDVYGYTF	TGTGCCAGCAGCTTAAACAGGGACGTCTATGGCTACACCTTC
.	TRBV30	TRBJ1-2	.	CAWSVTDLYGYTF	TGTGCCTGGAGTGTCACGGACCTATATGGCTACACCTTC
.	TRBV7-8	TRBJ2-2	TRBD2	CASSRPPGLAGLGNTGELFF	TGTGCCAGCAGCCGCCCCCCGGGACTAGCGGGATTGGGGAACACCGGGGAGCTGTTTTTT
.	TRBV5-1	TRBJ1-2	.	CASSLGQDLYGYTF	TGCGCCAGCAGCTTGGGACAGGACCTCTATGGCTACACCTTC
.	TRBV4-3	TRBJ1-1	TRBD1	CASSQKGQGADTEAFF	TGCGCCAGCAGCCAAAAGGGACAGGGGGCTGACACTGAAGCTTTCTTT
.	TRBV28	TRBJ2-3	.	CASSPSGASTDTQYF	TGTGCCAGCAGTCCCTCCGGGGCTAGCACAGATACGCAGTATTTT
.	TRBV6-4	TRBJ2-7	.	CASSRLGQSYEQYF	TGTGCCAGCAGCCGCCTAGGACAATCCTACGAGCAGTACTTC
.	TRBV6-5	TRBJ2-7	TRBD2	CASRRGGYEQYF	TGTGCCAGCCGCCGGGGGGGCTACGAGCAGTACTTC
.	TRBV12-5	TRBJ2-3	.	CASGLGSLGGVDTQYF	TGTGCTAGTGGTTTGGGGTCCCTGGGTGGGGTGGATACGCAGTATTTT
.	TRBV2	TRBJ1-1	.	CASSARRLVEAFF	TGTGCCAGCAGTGCCCGGCGGTTGGTTGAAGCTTTCTTT
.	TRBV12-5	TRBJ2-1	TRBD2	CASGLGAASGSNEQFF	TGTGCTAGTGGTTTGGGTGCGGCTAGCGGGAGCAATGAGCAGTTCTTC
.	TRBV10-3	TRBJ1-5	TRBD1	CAISEARGNQPQHF	TGTGCCATCAGTGAAGCCAGGGGGAATCAGCCCCAGCATTTT
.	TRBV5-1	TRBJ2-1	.	CASSFTQAGLNNEQFF	TGCGCCAGCAGCTTTACCCAAGCGGGTCTGAACAATGAGCAGTTCTTC
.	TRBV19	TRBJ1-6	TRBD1	CASSGRDRASPLHF	TGTGCCAGTAGTGGAAGGGACAGGGCTTCACCCCTCCACTTT
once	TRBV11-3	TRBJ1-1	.	CASSLDGSDTEAFF	TGTGCCAGCAGCTTAGACGGGTCTGACACTGAAGCTTTCTTT
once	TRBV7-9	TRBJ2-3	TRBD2	CASSLSSGGASGTQYF	TGTGCCAGCAGCTTAAGTAGCGGGGGGGCCTCAGGTACGCAGTATTTT
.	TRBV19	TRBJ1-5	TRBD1	CASRGQPLRQPQHF	TGTGCCAGCAGGGGACAGCCCTTACGTCAGCCCCAGCATTTT
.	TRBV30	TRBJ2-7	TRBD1	CACLGTGFYEQYF	TGTGCCTGCCTCGGGACAGGGTTCTACGAGCAGTACTTC
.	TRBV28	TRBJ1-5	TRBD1	CASSRGRGPRQPQHF	TGTGCCAGCAGTCGCGGGAGGGGGCCACGGCAGCCCCAGCATTTT
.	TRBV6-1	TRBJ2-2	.	CASSEDFTGELFF	TGTGCCAGCAGTGAAGACTTCACCGGGGAGCTGTTTTTT
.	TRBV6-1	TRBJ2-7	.	CASSAVGEREQYF	TGTGCCAGCAGTGCTGTAGGAGAGCGCGAGCAGTACTTC
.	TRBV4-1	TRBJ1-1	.	CASSYGNTEAFF	TGCGCCAGCAGTTACGGCAACACTGAAGCTTTCTTT
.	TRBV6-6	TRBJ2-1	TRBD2	CASTGTSGNNEQFF	TGTGCCAGCACCGGGACTAGCGGTAACAATGAGCAGTTCTTC
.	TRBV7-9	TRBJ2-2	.	CASSLAGSTGELFF	TGTGCCAGCAGCTTAGCGGGCTCAACCGGGGAGCTGTTTTTT
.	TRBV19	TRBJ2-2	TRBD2	CASSIRGGDTGELFF	TGTGCCAGTAGTATTCGCGGGGGGGACACCGGGGAGCTGTTTTTT
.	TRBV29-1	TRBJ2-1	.	CSARSSSYNEQFF	TGCAGCGCCCGTAGTAGCTCCTACAATGAGCAGTTCTTC
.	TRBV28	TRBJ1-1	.	CASSLNAQGAEAFF	TGTGCCAGCAGTTTGAATGCGCAGGGAGCTGAAGCTTTCTTT
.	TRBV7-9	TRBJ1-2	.	CASSLRPRYGYTF	TGTGCCAGCAGCCTACGACCCCGGTATGGCTACACCTTC
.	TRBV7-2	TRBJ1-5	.	CASSLGRQTNQPQHF	TGTGCCAGCAGCTTAGGGAGGCAGACTAATCAGCCCCAGCATTTT
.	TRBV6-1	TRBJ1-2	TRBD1	CASSGTGTDDNYGYTF	TGTGCCAGCAGTGGGACCGGGACAGACGATAACTATGGCTACACCTTC
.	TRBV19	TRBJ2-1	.	CASCSRVEGFEQFF	TGTGCCAGCTGTTCCAGGGTGGAGGGATTCGAGCAGTTCTTC
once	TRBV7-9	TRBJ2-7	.	CASSFPGPSSYEQYF	TGTGCCAGCAGCTTTCCGGGACCCAGCTCCTACGAGCAGTACTTC
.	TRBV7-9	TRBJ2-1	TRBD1	CAREVRDRGDNEQFF	TGTGCCAGGGAGGTAAGGGACAGGGGTGACAATGAGCAGTTCTTC
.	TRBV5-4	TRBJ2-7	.	CASSQEIRDEQYF	TGCGCCAGCAGCCAAGAAATTAGGGACGAGCAGTACTTC
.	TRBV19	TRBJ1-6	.	CASSNPGPNSPLHF	TGTGCCAGTAGCAACCCGGGTCCGAATTCACCCCTCCACTTT
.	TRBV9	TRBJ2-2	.	CASSPEGGELFF	TGTGCCAGCAGCCCCGAGGGCGGGGAGCTGTTTTTT
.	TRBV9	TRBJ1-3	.	CASSVAQIGNTIYF	TGTGCCAGCAGCGTAGCCCAGATCGGAAACACCATATATTTT
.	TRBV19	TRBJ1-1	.	CASSPDVRGTEAFF	TGTGCCAGTAGCCCTGACGTTAGAGGCACTGAAGCTTTCTTT
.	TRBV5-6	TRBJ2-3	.	CASSFQGAGTQYF	TGTGCCAGCAGCTTCCAAGGGGCTGGAACGCAGTATTTT
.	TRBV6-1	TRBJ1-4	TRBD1	CASSLDRDNEKLFF	TGTGCCAGCAGTTTAGACAGGGACAATGAAAAACTGTTTTTT
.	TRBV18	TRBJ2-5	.	CASSPGGRETQYF	TGTGCCAGCTCCCCGGGCGGGCGAGAGACCCAGTACTTC
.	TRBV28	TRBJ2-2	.	CASSSTITAGELFF	TGTGCCAGCAGCTCAACTATAACGGCCGGGGAGCTGTTTTTT
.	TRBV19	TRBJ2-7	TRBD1	CASRGQGKGVYEQYF	TGTGCCAGTAGGGGACAGGGCAAGGGGGTTTACGAGCAGTACTTC
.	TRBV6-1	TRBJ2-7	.	CASSVRRSSYEQYF	TGTGCCAGCAGTGTCCGGAGGAGCTCCTACGAGCAGTACTTC